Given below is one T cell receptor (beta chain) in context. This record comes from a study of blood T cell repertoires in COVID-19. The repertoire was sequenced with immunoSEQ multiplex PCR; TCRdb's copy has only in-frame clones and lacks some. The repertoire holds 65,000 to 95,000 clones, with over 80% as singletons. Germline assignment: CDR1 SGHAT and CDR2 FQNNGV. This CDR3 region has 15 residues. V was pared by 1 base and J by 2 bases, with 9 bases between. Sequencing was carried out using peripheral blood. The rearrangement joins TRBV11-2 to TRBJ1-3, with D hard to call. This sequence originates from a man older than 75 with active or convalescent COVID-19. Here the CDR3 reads CASSLVREAGNTIYF. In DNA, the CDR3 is TGTGCCAGCAGCTTAGTAAGAGAAGCTGGAAACACCATATATTTT.